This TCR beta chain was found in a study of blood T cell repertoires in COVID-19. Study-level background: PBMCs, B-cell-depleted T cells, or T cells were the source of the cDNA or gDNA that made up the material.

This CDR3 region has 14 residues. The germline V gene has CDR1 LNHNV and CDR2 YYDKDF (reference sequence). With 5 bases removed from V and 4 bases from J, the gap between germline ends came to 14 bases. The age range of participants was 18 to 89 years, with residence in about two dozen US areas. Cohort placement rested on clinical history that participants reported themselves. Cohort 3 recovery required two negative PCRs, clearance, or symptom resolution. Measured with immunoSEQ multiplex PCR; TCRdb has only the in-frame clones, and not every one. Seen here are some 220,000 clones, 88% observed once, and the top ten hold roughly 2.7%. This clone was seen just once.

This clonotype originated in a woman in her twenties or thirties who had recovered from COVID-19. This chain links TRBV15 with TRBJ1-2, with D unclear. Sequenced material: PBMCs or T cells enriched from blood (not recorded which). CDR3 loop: CATSGGKVPYGYTF. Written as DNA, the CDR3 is TGTGCCACCAGCGGCGGAAAGGTCCCCTATGGCTACACCTTC.